These T cell receptor beta chains were read from a single sample in a study of cytotoxic CD8 clonotypes in ibrutinib-treated CLL. Clones were sequenced by immunoSEQ multiplex PCR, and TCRdb holds only the in-frame ones, with some missing. The top ten clones hold approximately 15% of a sample with hundreds of thousands of clones, 70% of them seen once. Sequenced material: PBMCs, taken after 24 months of ibrutinib treatment. Receptors originate from a human donor with chronic lymphocytic leukemia. Each CDR3 is given with its conserved first and last residue. A D gene is named only where the DNA matches it firmly. The size of a clone is reported for some rows only, either as once, few or many, or as a class for expanded clones.

J: TRBJ1-5; size: NA; D: NA; V: TRBV2; CDR3: CASSGGQVGNQPQHF; DNA: TGTGCCAGCAGTGGTGGGCAGGTCGGCAATCAGCCCCAGCATTTT
J: TRBJ2-7; size: NA; D: TRBD1; V: TRBV6-5; CDR3: CASSSRTGIYEQYF; DNA: TGTGCCAGCAGTTCTCGGACAGGAATCTACGAGCAGTACTTC
J: TRBJ2-7; size: NA; D: TRBD1; V: TRBV27; CDR3: CASATRDSEQYF; DNA: TGTGCCAGCGCGACCCGGGACAGCGAGCAGTACTTC
J: TRBJ2-7; size: few; D: NA; V: TRBV28; CDR3: CASRGKDYEQYF; DNA: TGTGCCAGCAGGGGCAAAGACTACGAGCAGTACTTC
J: TRBJ2-1; size: NA; D: TRBD2; V: TRBV25-1; CDR3: CASSARTSRYEQFF; DNA: TGTGCCAGCAGTGCCCGGACTAGCCGGTATGAGCAGTTCTTC
J: TRBJ2-1; size: NA; D: NA; V: TRBV11-2; CDR3: CASSLGGSRSSYNEQFF; DNA: TGTGCCAGCAGCTTAGGGGGCTCTCGCAGCTCCTACAATGAGCAGTTCTTC
J: TRBJ1-2; size: few; D: NA; V: TRBV27; CDR3: CASSGQAGGYTF; DNA: TGTGCCAGCAGTGGTCAAGCGGGGGGCTACACCTTC
J: TRBJ2-7; size: NA; D: NA; V: TRBV5-1; CDR3: CASSLDLGYYEQYF; DNA: TGCGCCAGCAGCTTGGATCTTGGATACTACGAGCAGTACTTC
J: TRBJ2-5; size: NA; D: TRBD1; V: TRBV5-1; CDR3: CASSYGQGDRETQYF; DNA: TGCGCCAGCAGTTACGGCCAGGGGGATAGGGAGACCCAGTACTTC
J: TRBJ1-2; size: NA; D: TRBD1; V: TRBV7-8; CDR3: CASSPSGTGASFRYGYTF; DNA: TGTGCCAGCAGCCCGAGTGGGACAGGGGCCTCTTTTCGATATGGCTACACCTTC
J: TRBJ1-6; size: NA; D: NA; V: TRBV28; CDR3: CASSYLNSPLHF; DNA: TGTGCCAGCAGCTACCTAAATTCACCCCTCCACTTT
J: TRBJ1-2; size: NA; D: NA; V: TRBV5-1; CDR3: CASSLDGGPIYGYTF; DNA: TGCGCCAGCAGCTTGGATGGGGGCCCCATCTATGGCTACACCTTC
J: TRBJ1-1; size: NA; D: NA; V: TRBV6-5; CDR3: CASSYSITGLGTEAFF; DNA: TGTGCCAGCAGTTACAGTATTACGGGGCTAGGCACTGAAGCTTTCTTT
J: TRBJ2-5; size: NA; D: TRBD1; V: TRBV9; CDR3: CASSSSRGETQYF; DNA: TGTGCCAGCAGCTCTAGCAGGGGGGAGACCCAGTACTTC
J: TRBJ1-5; size: few; D: NA; V: TRBV18; CDR3: CASHPGDSNQPQHF; DNA: TGTGCCAGCCACCCCGGGGATAGCAATCAGCCCCAGCATTTT
J: TRBJ1-2; size: NA; D: NA; V: TRBV4-2; CDR3: CASSQGPGSYGYTF; DNA: TGTGCCAGCAGCCAAGGGCCAGGGAGCTATGGCTACACCTTC
J: TRBJ1-1; size: NA; D: NA; V: TRBV4-1; CDR3: CASSQDVTEAFF; DNA: TGCGCCAGCAGCCAAGACGTGACTGAAGCTTTCTTT
J: TRBJ2-7; size: NA; D: NA; V: TRBV1; CDR3: CTSSPRRRCASGRLYEQYF; DNA: TGCACCAGCAGCCCCCGGAGGCGGTGCGCTAGCGGTCGATTATACGAGCAGTACTTC
J: TRBJ2-7; size: NA; D: TRBD2; V: TRBV5-1; CDR3: CASHRDYDYEQYF; DNA: TGCGCCAGCCACCGGGACTACGACTACGAGCAGTACTTC
J: TRBJ2-1; size: NA; D: NA; V: TRBV10-1; CDR3: CASSYSGTIGLNEQFF; DNA: TGCGCCAGCAGTTACAGCGGGACAATCGGGCTAAATGAGCAGTTCTTC
J: TRBJ1-2; size: NA; D: NA; V: TRBV1; CDR3: CTSSLLAEGRGEYGYTF; DNA: TGCACCAGCAGCCTCCTCGCGGAAGGGCGGGGTGAGTATGGCTACACCTTC
J: TRBJ2-7; size: few; D: TRBD2; V: TRBV4-1; CDR3: CASSQDPLREAPYEQYF; DNA: TGCGCCAGCAGCCAGGACCCCCTGCGGGAGGCCCCCTACGAGCAGTACTTC
J: TRBJ2-2; size: NA; D: TRBD2; V: TRBV2; CDR3: CASHASGKSGELFF; DNA: TGTGCCAGCCACGCTAGCGGGAAGAGCGGGGAGCTGTTTTTT
J: TRBJ1-1; size: NA; D: NA; V: TRBV7-3; CDR3: CASSLIYTEAFF; DNA: TGTGCCAGCAGCTTAATCTACACTGAAGCTTTCTTT
J: TRBJ2-2; size: once; D: TRBD1; V: TRBV6-1; CDR3: CASRGQRANTGELFF; DNA: TGTGCCAGCAGGGGACAGCGCGCGAACACCGGGGAGCTGTTTTTT
J: TRBJ2-5; size: once; D: TRBD2; V: TRBV19; CDR3: CASSIGVAGEIETQYF; DNA: TGTGCCAGTAGTATAGGGGTAGCGGGAGAGATAGAGACCCAGTACTTC
J: TRBJ2-7; size: NA; D: TRBD2; V: TRBV28; CDR3: CASQAGGPYEQYF; DNA: TGTGCCAGCCAAGCGGGAGGGCCCTACGAGCAGTACTTC
J: TRBJ2-1; size: NA; D: NA; V: TRBV27; CDR3: CASSLLDSYNEQFF; DNA: TGTGCCAGCAGTTTACTAGACTCCTACAATGAGCAGTTCTTC
J: TRBJ2-5; size: NA; D: TRBD2; V: TRBV11-2; CDR3: CASSLGRGLPDQETQYF; DNA: TGTGCCAGCAGCTTGGGTCGGGGACTACCGGATCAAGAGACCCAGTACTTC
J: TRBJ2-1; size: NA; D: TRBD1; V: TRBV7-3; CDR3: CASSPGTAYNEQFF; DNA: TGTGCCAGCAGCCCCGGGACAGCCTACAATGAGCAGTTCTTC
J: TRBJ2-3; size: NA; D: TRBD2; V: TRBV27; CDR3: CASSTGTSGSRDTQYF; DNA: TGTGCCAGCAGTACAGGGACTAGCGGGAGTAGGGATACGCAGTATTTT
J: TRBJ2-7; size: NA; D: NA; V: TRBV6-5; CDR3: CASSYSLASSYEQYF; DNA: TGTGCCAGCAGTTACTCGTTAGCGTCTTCCTACGAGCAGTACTTC
J: TRBJ2-4; size: NA; D: TRBD2; V: TRBV10-1; CDR3: CASSDGTSVLGAKNIQYF; DNA: TGCGCCAGCAGTGACGGGACTAGCGTTCTGGGAGCCAAAAACATTCAGTACTTC
J: TRBJ2-7; size: NA; D: NA; V: TRBV29-1; CDR3: CSARDSSDEQYF; DNA: TGCAGCGCGCGGGACAGTTCGGACGAGCAGTACTTC
J: TRBJ2-7; size: NA; D: TRBD1; V: TRBV7-7; CDR3: CASSPGQGRYEQYF; DNA: TGTGCTAGCAGCCCGGGACAGGGGAGGTACGAGCAGTACTTC
J: TRBJ1-5; size: NA; D: NA; V: TRBV19; CDR3: CASSIRVGGGSNQPQHF; DNA: TGTGCCAGTAGTATAAGGGTCGGGGGGGGAAGTAATCAGCCCCAGCATTTT
J: TRBJ2-5; size: NA; D: NA; V: TRBV28; CDR3: CASTVGGQETQYF; DNA: TGTGCCAGCACGGTGGGAGGTCAAGAGACCCAGTACTTC
J: TRBJ2-3; size: NA; D: NA; V: TRBV9; CDR3: CASSAQGGNTQYF; DNA: TGTGCCAGCAGCGCCCAGGGGGGGAATACGCAGTATTTT
J: TRBJ2-7; size: NA; D: TRBD1; V: TRBV13; CDR3: CASSPDRGRYEQYF; DNA: TGTGCCAGCAGCCCAGACAGGGGGAGATACGAGCAGTACTTC
J: TRBJ2-3; size: NA; D: NA; V: TRBV7-2; CDR3: CASSLGTSTDTQYF; DNA: TGTGCCAGCAGCTTAGGGACATCCACAGATACGCAGTATTTT
J: TRBJ2-7; size: NA; D: NA; V: TRBV19; CDR3: CASSIDPYEQYF; DNA: TGTGCCAGTAGTATAGATCCCTACGAGCAGTACTTC
J: TRBJ2-7; size: NA; D: TRBD1; V: TRBV28; CDR3: CASATTGGGYEQYF; DNA: TGTGCCAGCGCGACGACAGGGGGAGGCTACGAGCAGTACTTC
J: TRBJ1-2; size: NA; D: NA; V: TRBV5-4; CDR3: CASTEGDRYGYTF; DNA: TGTGCCAGCACTGAAGGAGACCGCTATGGCTACACCTTC
J: TRBJ2-1; size: NA; D: TRBD1; V: TRBV18; CDR3: CAGSPPGQGTDEQFF; DNA: TGTGCCGGCTCACCACCGGGACAGGGTACAGATGAGCAGTTCTTC
J: TRBJ2-7; size: NA; D: NA; V: TRBV28; CDR3: CASTTPGDRTLTYEQYF; DNA: TGTGCCAGCACCACACCTGGGGATAGGACGTTGACCTACGAGCAGTACTTC
J: TRBJ2-5; size: NA; D: TRBD2; V: TRBV7-9; CDR3: CASSLNGFAGGQETQYF; DNA: TGTGCCAGCAGCTTAAACGGATTCGCGGGAGGACAAGAGACCCAGTACTTC
J: TRBJ2-2; size: NA; D: NA; V: TRBV7-3; CDR3: CASRGTGNTGELFF; DNA: TGTGCCTCCCGGGGGACGGGAAACACCGGGGAGCTGTTTTTT
J: TRBJ2-7; size: NA; D: TRBD2; V: TRBV19; CDR3: CASRGGSYEQYF; DNA: TGTGCCAGTAGGGGGGGGTCCTACGAGCAGTACTTC
J: TRBJ1-5; size: few; D: NA; V: TRBV9; CDR3: CASSVDGNRNQPQHF; DNA: TGTGCCAGCAGCGTAGACGGGAATCGCAATCAGCCCCAGCATTTT
J: TRBJ2-1; size: NA; D: NA; V: TRBV19; CDR3: CASSIGISYNEQFF; DNA: TGTGCCAGTAGTATTGGGATCTCCTACAATGAGCAGTTCTTC
J: TRBJ2-1; size: NA; D: TRBD2; V: TRBV4-3; CDR3: CASSPGLAGAARVNEQFF; DNA: TGCGCCAGCAGCCCCGGACTAGCGGGAGCTGCCAGGGTAAATGAGCAGTTCTTC
J: TRBJ2-7; size: NA; D: TRBD2; V: TRBV4-3; CDR3: CASSQDRSGRYEQYF; DNA: TGCGCCAGCAGCCAAGATCGAAGCGGGAGGTACGAGCAGTACTTC